This T cell receptor beta chain was identified in a study of OX40 agonist ivuxolimab in advanced cancers. Study as a whole: The dose of intravenous ivuxolimab that patients received every 2 weeks ranged from 0.01 to 10 mg/kg. Patients treated during dose escalation were battling hepatocellular carcinoma, melanoma, renal cell or head and neck cancer.

Comment on this clone: Its cognate antigen is unknown.

General study points: Low clonal expansion, among the lowest seen, marked partial responders at 0.1-3.0 mg/kg. Specificity for antigen went undetermined in the expanded peripheral T cells.

Clones were sequenced by immunoSEQ multiplex PCR, and TCRdb holds only the in-frame ones, with some missing. The sample comprises about 25,000 clones, approximately 91% of which are singletons, and approximately 49% rests with the top ten. The CDR3 contains 12 residues. V lost 5 bases and J lost 6; bases outside the gene matches: 3. CDR1 and CDR2 from the germline V gene are SQVTM and ANQGSEA. Sequences were derived from CD4+ or CD8+ T cells sorted from blood, sampled in a trial of the OX40 agonist ivuxolimab. The source is an adult with an advanced solid tumor such as melanoma, head and neck, liver or kidney cancer. V usage is TRBV29-1 and J usage is TRBJ2-2; 7 bases line up with TRBD1. The CDR3 loop is CSVKTGPGELFF. The CDR3 DNA is TGCAGCGTTAAGACAGGGCCCGGGGAGCTGTTTTTT.